Listed below are T cell receptor beta chains from one sample, sequenced in a study of T cell responses to AZD1222 COVID-19 vaccine. Measured with immunoSEQ multiplex PCR; TCRdb has only the in-frame clones, and not every one. The repertoire consists of roughly 120,000 clones, with roughly nine tenths occurring once and the leading ten covering under 5%. This material consisted of peripheral blood, taken on day 0 of AZD1222 vaccination. The receptors originated from an adult in good health. The CDR3 runs from the conserved cysteine through the conserved F or W. D genes are given only for firm matches. Size is stated for part of the rows, as once, few or many counts, or as a class when the clone is expanded.

J gene | V gene | clone size | D gene | CDR3 protein | CDR3 DNA
TRBJ2-7 | TRBV28 | . | TRBD1 | CASQGRPPYEQYF | TGTGCCTCACAGGGGCGACCACCCTACGAGCAGTACTTC
TRBJ2-1 | TRBV27 | once | TRBD1 | CASSFEGQPYNEQFF | TGTGCCAGCAGTTTTGAGGGACAGCCATACAATGAGCAGTTCTTC
TRBJ2-3 | TRBV10-1 | . | . | CASSEVRSTDTQYF | TGCGCCAGCAGTGAGGTTCGGAGCACAGATACGCAGTATTTT
TRBJ2-3 | TRBV7-6 | . | . | CASSTRTGTSTDTQYF | TGTGCCAGCAGCACCCGGACGGGGACGAGCACAGATACGCAGTATTTT
TRBJ2-1 | TRBV7-9 | few | TRBD2 | CASSFPKVTGGHNEQFF | TGTGCCAGCAGCTTCCCTAAAGTTACGGGGGGTCACAATGAGCAGTTCTTC
TRBJ1-5 | TRBV4-1 | . | TRBD1 | CASSQVSGQGHQPQHF | TGCGCCAGCAGCCAAGTGTCGGGACAGGGGCATCAGCCCCAGCATTTT
TRBJ2-7 | TRBV5-3 | once | TRBD1 | CARSQGQGYEQYF | TGTGCCAGAAGCCAAGGACAGGGCTACGAGCAGTACTTC
TRBJ2-7 | TRBV10-3 | . | TRBD1 | CATLLGQGTYEQYF | TGTGCCACGCTACTGGGACAGGGCACTTACGAGCAGTACTTC
TRBJ2-7 | TRBV11-3 | . | TRBD1 | CASSRKTGVYYEQYF | TGTGCCAGCAGCCGAAAAACAGGGGTATACTACGAGCAGTACTTC
TRBJ2-3 | TRBV5-6 | . | TRBD2 | CASSLAGASGRTDTQYF | TGTGCCAGCAGCTTGGCCGGAGCTAGCGGTCGCACAGATACGCAGTATTTT
TRBJ2-3 | TRBV2 | . | . | CASSRGLDTDTQYF | TGTGCCAGCAGTCGCGGCCTAGACACAGATACGCAGTATTTT
TRBJ1-6 | TRBV19 | few | . | CASSIGSSVGNSPLHF | TGTGCCAGTAGTATCGGGAGTTCGGTGGGAAATTCACCCCTCCACTTT
TRBJ1-1 | TRBV5-6 | . | . | CASSYLEEAFF | TGTGCCAGCAGCTACCTCGAGGAAGCTTTCTTT
TRBJ2-3 | TRBV24-1 | . | . | CATSDSWGLSDTQYF | TGTGCCACCAGTGATTCATGGGGGCTGTCAGATACGCAGTATTTT